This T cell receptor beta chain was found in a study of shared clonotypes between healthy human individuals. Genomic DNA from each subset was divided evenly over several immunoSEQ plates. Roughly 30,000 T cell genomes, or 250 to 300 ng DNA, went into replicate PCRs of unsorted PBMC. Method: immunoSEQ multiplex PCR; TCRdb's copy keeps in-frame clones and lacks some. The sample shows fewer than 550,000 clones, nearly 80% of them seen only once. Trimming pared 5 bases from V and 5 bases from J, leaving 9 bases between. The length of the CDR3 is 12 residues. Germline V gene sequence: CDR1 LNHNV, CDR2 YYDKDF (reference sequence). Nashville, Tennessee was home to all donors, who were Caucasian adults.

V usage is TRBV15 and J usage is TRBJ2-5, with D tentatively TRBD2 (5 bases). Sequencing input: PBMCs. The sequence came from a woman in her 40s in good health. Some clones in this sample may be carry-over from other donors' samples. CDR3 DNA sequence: TGTGCCACCAGCCGCCGCGGGGAGACCCAGTACTTC. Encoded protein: CATSRRGETQYF.